The TCR beta chain described here comes from a study of spatial heterogeneity in lung cancer. This clonotype rates as medium-sized. A junction end diverges from the germline sequence, so it may reflect a read error. TCRdb itself ran the 5' RACE reads through MiXCR, one entry per CDR3 protein. The sample consists of about 3,100 distinct CDR3 sequences, roughly 4.7% of them appearing once. Noted time point: sample taken at primary tumor resection. This CDR3 region has 15 residues. Germline V lookup: CDR1 LGHNA, CDR2 YSLEER. V usage is TRBV4-3 and J usage is TRBJ1-3; D not resolved. The TCR comes from a male donor with early-stage non-small cell lung cancer. Sequenced here: normal lung tissue next to the tumor, sampled at surgery. CDR3 region: CTSSPGRFSGNTIYF. In DNA form, the CDR3 reads TGCACCAGCAGCCCCGGCCGGTTCTCTGGAAACACCATATATTTT.